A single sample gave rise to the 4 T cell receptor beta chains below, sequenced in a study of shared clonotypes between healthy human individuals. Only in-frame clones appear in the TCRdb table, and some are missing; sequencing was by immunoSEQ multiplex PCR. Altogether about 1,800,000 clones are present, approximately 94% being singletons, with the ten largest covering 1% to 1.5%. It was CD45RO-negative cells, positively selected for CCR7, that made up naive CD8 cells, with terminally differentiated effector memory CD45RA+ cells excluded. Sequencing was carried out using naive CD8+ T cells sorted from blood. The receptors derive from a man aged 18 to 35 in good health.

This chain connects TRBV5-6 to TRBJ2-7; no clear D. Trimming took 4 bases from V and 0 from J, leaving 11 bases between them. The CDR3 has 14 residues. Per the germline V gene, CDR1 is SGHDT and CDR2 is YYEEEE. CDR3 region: CASSQFRSSYEQYF. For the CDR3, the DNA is TGTGCCAGCAGCCAGTTCAGGAGCTCCTACGAGCAGTACTTC.

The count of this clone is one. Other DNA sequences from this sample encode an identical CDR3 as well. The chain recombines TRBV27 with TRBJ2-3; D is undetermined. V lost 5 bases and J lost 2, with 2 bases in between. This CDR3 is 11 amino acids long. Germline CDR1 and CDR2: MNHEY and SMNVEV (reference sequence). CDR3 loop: CASSHTDTQYF. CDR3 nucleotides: TGTGCCAGCAGTCACACAGATACGCAGTATTTT.

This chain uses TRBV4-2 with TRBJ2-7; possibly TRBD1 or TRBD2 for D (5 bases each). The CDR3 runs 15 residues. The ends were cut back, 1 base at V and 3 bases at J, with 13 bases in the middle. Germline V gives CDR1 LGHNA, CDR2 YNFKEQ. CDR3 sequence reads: CASSQGRDALYEQYF. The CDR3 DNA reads TGTGCCAGCAGCCAAGGACGGGACGCCCTCTACGAGCAGTACTTC.

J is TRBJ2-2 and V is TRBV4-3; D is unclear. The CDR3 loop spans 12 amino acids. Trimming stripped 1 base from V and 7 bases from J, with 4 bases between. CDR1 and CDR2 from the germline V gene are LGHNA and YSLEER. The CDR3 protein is CASSQVSGELFF. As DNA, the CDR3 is TGCGCCAGCAGCCAAGTTAGCGGGGAGCTGTTTTTT.